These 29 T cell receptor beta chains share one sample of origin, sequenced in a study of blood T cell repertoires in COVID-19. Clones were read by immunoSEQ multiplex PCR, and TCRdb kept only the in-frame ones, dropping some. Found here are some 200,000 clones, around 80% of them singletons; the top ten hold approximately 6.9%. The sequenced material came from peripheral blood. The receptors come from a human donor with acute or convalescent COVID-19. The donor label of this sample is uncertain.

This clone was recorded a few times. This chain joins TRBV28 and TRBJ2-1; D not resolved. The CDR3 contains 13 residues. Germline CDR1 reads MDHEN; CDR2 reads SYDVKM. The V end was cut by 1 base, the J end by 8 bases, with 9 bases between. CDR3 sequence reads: CASSLYPDYEQFF. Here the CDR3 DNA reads TGTGCCAGCAGTTTATACCCAGACTATGAGCAGTTCTTC.

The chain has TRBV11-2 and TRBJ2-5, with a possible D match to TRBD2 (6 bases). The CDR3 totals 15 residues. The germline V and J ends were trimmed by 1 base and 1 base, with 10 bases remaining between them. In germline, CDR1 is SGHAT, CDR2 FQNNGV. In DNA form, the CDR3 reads TGTGCCAGCAGCTTAGGCGGAGGGGTCCAAGAGACCCAGTACTTC. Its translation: CASSLGGGVQETQYF.

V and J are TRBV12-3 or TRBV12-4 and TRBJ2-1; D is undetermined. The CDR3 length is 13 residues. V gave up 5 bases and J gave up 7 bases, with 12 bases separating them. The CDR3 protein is CASSPGPPNEQFF. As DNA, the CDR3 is TGTGCCAGCAGTCCCGGTCCGCCTAATGAGCAGTTCTTC.

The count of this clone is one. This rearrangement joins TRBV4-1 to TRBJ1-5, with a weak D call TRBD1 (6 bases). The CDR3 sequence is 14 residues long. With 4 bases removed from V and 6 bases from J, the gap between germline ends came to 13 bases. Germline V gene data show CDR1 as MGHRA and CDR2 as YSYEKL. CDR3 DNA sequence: TGCGCCAGCAGCCTAGAACAGGGAATTCAGCCCCAGCATTTT. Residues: CASSLEQGIQPQHF.

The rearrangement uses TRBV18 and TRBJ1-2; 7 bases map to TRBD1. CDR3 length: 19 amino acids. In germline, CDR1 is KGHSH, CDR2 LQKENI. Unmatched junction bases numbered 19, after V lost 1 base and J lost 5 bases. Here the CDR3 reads CASSPLLDSTGRTRYGYTF. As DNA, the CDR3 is TGTGCCAGCTCACCACTACTAGACTCGACAGGGAGAACAAGATATGGCTACACCTTC.

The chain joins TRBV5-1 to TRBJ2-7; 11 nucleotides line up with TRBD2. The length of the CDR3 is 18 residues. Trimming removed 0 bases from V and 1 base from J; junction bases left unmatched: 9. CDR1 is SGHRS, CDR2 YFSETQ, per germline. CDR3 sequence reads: CASSLELAGGSESYEQYF. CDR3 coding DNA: TGCGCCAGCAGCTTGGAATTAGCGGGAGGGTCGGAGTCCTACGAGCAGTACTTC.

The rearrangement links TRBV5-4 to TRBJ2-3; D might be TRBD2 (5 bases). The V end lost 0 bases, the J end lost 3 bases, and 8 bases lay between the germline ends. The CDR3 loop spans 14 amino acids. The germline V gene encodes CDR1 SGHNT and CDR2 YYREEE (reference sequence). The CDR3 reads CASSLGSGTDTQYF. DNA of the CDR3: TGTGCCAGCAGCTTGGGCAGCGGAACAGATACGCAGTATTTT.

The CDR3 region is CASSTTGSGYTF. The CDR3 DNA sequence: TGTGCCAGCTCGACAACAGGGTCTGGCTACACCTTC. The gene calls are TRBV2 and TRBJ1-2; D perhaps matches TRBD1 (6 bases). Germline assignment: CDR1 SNHLY and CDR2 FYNNEI. V gave up 8 bases and J gave up 7 bases, with 14 bases separating them. The CDR3 consists of 12 residues.

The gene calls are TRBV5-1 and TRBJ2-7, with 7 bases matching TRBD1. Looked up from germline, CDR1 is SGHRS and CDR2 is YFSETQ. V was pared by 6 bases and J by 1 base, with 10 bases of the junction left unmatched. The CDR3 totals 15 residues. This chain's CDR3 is CASTQIETGSYEQYF. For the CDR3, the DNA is TGCGCCAGCACCCAGATCGAGACAGGGTCCTACGAGCAGTACTTC. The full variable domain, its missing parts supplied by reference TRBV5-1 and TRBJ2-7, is KAGVTQTPRYLIKTRGQQVTLSCSPISGHRSVSWYQQTPGQGLQFLFEYFSETQRNKGNFPGRFSGRQFSNSRSEMNVSTLELGDSALYLCASTQIETGSYEQYFGPGTRLTVT.

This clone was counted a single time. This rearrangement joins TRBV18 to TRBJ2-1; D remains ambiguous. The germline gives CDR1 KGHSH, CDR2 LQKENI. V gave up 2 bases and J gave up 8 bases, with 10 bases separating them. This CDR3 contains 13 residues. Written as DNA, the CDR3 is TGTGCCAGCTCACCAGATAAGTCGGATGAGCAGTTCTTC. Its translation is CASSPDKSDEQFF.

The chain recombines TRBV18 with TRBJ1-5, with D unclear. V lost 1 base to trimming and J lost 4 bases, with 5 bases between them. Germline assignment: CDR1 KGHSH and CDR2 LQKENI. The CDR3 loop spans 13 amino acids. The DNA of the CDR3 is TGTGCCAGCTCACCACACAGAAATCAGCCCCAGCATTTT. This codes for CASSPHRNQPQHF.

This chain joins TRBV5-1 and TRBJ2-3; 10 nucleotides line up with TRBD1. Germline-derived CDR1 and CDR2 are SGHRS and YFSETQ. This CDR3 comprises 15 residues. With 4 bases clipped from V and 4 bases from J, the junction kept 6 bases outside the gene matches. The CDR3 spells CASSPVGTGADTQYF. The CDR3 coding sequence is TGCGCCAGCAGCCCGGTAGGGACAGGGGCAGATACGCAGTATTTT.

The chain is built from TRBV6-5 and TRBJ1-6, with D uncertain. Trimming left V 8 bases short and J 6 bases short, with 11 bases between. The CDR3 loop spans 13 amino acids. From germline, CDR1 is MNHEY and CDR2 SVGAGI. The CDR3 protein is CASLTAFNSPLHF. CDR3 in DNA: TGTGCCAGCCTCACAGCCTTTAATTCACCCCTCCACTTT.

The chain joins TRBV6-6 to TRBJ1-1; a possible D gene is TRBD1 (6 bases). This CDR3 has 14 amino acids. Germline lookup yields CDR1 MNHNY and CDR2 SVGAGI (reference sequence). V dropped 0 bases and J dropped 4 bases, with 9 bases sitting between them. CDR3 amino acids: CASSYSQGSTEAFF. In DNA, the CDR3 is TGTGCCAGCAGTTACTCGCAGGGGTCCACTGAAGCTTTCTTT.

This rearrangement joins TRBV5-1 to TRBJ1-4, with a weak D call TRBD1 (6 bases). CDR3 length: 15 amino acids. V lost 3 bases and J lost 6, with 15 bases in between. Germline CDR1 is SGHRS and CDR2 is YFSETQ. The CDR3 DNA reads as TGCGCCAGCAGCTCCGTAGGGGACACGTATGAAAAACTGTTTTTT. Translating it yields CASSSVGDTYEKLFF.

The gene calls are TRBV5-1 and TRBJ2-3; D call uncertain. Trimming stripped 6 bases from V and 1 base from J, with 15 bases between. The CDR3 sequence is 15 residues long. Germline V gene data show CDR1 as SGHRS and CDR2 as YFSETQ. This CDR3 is CASTYASAGTDTQYF. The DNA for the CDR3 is TGCGCCAGCACCTACGCTAGTGCGGGCACAGATACGCAGTATTTT. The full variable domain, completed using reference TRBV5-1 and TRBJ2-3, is KAGVTQTPRYLIKTRGQQVTLSCSPISGHRSVSWYQQTPGQGLQFLFEYFSETQRNKGNFPGRFSGRQFSNSRSEMNVSTLELGDSALYLCASTYASAGTDTQYFGPGTRLTVL.

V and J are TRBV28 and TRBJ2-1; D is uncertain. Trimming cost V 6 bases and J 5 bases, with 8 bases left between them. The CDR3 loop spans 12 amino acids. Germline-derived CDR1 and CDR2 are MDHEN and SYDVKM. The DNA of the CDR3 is TGTGCCAGCAGGTCTACCGACAATGAGCAGTTCTTC. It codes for CASRSTDNEQFF.

The CDR3, as DNA: TGTGCCAGCAGTGATGGAGTGGGAAAACTGTTTTTT. This gives the protein CASSDGVGKLFF. This sequence joins TRBV6-1 and TRBJ1-4; D is undetermined. The CDR3 runs 12 residues. Germline assignment: CDR1 MNHNS and CDR2 SASEGT. V was clipped by 3 bases and J by 10 bases, with 9 bases between them.

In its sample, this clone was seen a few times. The DNA for the CDR3 is TGTGCCAGCAGTTTTCACGTGCAGGGTCCACAGGCTTTCTTT. The encoded protein is CASSFHVQGPQAFF. The V gene is TRBV27, the J gene TRBJ1-1; D perhaps matches TRBD1 (5 bases). The CDR3 has 14 amino acids. V lost 3 bases to trimming and J lost 11 bases, with 19 bases between them. Germline lookup yields CDR1 MNHEY and CDR2 SMNVEV (reference sequence).

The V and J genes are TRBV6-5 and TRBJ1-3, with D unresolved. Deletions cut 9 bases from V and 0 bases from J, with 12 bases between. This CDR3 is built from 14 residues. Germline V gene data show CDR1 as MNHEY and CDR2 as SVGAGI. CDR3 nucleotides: TGTGCCAGTTTAGGAGAGAGCTCTGGAAACACCATATATTTT. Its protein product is CASLGESSGNTIYF.

Here the CDR3 DNA reads TGTGCCAGCAGTGGGCTAGTAGCCTACGAGCAGTACTTC. As protein: CASSGLVAYEQYF. This rearrangement joins TRBV2 to TRBJ2-7, with D uncertain. Germline CDR1 is SNHLY and CDR2 is FYNNEI. V was pared by 4 bases and J by 2 bases, with 9 bases between. This CDR3 region has 13 residues.

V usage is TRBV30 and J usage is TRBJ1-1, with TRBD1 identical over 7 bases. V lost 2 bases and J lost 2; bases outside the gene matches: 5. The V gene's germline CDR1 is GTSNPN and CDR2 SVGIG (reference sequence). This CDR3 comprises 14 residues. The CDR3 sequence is CAWSIRTGNTEAFF. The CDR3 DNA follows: TGTGCCTGGAGTATCCGGACAGGCAACACTGAAGCTTTCTTT.

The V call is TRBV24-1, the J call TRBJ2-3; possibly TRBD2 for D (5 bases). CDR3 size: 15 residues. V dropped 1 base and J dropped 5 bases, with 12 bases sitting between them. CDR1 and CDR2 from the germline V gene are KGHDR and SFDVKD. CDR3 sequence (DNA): TGTGCCACCAGTGATTTTGATAGGGAGAGAGATACGCAGTATTTT. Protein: CATSDFDRERDTQYF.

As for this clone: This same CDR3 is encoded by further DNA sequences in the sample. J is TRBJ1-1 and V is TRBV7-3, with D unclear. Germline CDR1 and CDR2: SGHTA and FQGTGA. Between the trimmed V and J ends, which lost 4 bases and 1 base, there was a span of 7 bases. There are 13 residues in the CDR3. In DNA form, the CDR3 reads TGTGCCAGCAGCTCCCAACAGAACACTGAAGCTTTCTTT. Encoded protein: CASSSQQNTEAFF.

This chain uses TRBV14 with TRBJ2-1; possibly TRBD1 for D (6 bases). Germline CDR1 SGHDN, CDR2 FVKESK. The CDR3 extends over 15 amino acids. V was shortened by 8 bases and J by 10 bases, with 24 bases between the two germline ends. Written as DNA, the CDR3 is TGTGCCAGCCTTGTCCCATTCTACAGGGCATACGAGCAGTTCTTC. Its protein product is CASLVPFYRAYEQFF.

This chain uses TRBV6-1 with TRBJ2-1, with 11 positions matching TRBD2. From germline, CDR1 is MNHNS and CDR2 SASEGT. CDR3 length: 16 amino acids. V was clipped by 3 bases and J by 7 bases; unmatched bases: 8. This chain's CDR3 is CASSDGTSGRGNEQFF. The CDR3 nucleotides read TGTGCCAGCAGTGACGGGACTAGCGGTCGGGGGAATGAGCAGTTCTTC.

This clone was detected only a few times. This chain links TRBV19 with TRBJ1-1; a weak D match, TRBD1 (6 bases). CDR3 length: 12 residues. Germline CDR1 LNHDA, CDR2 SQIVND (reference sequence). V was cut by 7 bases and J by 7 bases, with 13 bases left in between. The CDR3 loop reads CASNNRASEAFF. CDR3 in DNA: TGTGCCAGTAATAACAGGGCGAGTGAAGCTTTCTTT.

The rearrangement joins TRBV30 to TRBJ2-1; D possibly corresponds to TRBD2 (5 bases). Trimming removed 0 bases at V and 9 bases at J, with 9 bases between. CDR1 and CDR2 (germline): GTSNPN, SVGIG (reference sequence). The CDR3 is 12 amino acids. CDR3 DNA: TGTGCCTGGAGTGTACATGGAGGTGAGCAGTTCTTC. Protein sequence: CAWSVHGGEQFF.

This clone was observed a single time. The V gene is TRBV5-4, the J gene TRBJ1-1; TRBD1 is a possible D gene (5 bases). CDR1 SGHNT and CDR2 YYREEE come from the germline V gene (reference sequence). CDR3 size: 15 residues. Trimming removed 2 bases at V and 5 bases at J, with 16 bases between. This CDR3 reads CASSLIMRGGTEAFF. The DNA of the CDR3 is TGTGCCAGCAGCTTAATTATGAGGGGAGGGACTGAAGCTTTCTTT.